Listed here are 29 T cell receptor beta chains from one sample, sequenced in a study of cytomegalovirus exposure and HLA in healthy donors. The PCR was carried out with 60 Vbeta primers and 13 Jbeta primers. The assay was immunoSEQ multiplex PCR, and TCRdb's table has in-frame clones only and misses some. The table has around 190,000 clones, 81% seen once. Sequencing was done on a sample of PBMCs. The receptors were gathered from a man in his forties or fifties in good health and CMV-seropositive.

The rearrangement uses TRBV7-9 and TRBJ1-4; D is uncertain. Trimming took off 4 bases at V and 0 bases at J, with 18 bases between the two ends. This CDR3 comprises 18 residues. Germline V CDR1 and CDR2: SEHNR, FQNEAQ (reference sequence). The CDR3 protein is CASSSGRQTTATNEKLFF. Here the CDR3 DNA reads TGTGCCAGCAGCTCCGGGAGGCAGACGACTGCAACTAATGAAAAACTGTTTTTT.

The chain combines TRBV5-4 with TRBJ1-4, with 9 bases that match TRBD1. Germline-derived CDR1 and CDR2 are SGHNT and YYREEE (reference sequence). The length of the CDR3 is 14 residues. After removal of 4 bases from V and 8 bases from J, the junction contained 6 bases not matched to a gene. The CDR3 DNA sequence: TGTGCCAGCAGCCCTCGGACAGGGGTCGAAAAACTGTTTTTT. It encodes CASSPRTGVEKLFF.

This chain uses TRBV27 with TRBJ1-1, with 7 bases fitting TRBD1. The V gene's germline CDR1 is MNHEY and CDR2 SMNVEV (reference sequence). CDR3 length: 14 residues. Trimming at V came to 8 bases and at J to 0 bases, leaving 6 bases not matched to a gene. CDR3 protein: CASGSGQLNTEAFF. The CDR3 coding sequence is TGTGCCAGCGGATCGGGACAGCTGAACACTGAAGCTTTCTTT.

This chain links TRBV7-6 with TRBJ2-7; 9 bases align to TRBD2. V gave up 7 bases and J gave up 2 bases; unmatched junction bases: 12. The CDR3 consists of 16 residues. Germline V gives CDR1 SGHVS, CDR2 FNYEAQ. The CDR3 here is CASIPQETSGTYEQYF. The CDR3, as DNA: TGTGCCAGCATTCCTCAAGAGACTAGCGGTACCTACGAGCAGTACTTC. Full variable domain (rest looked up from reference TRBV7-6 and TRBJ2-7): GAGVSQSPRYKVTKRGQDVALRCDPISGHVSLYWYRQALGQGPEFLTYFNYEAQQDKSGLPNDRFSAERPEGSISTLTIQRTEQRDSAMYRCASIPQETSGTYEQYFGPGTRLTVT.

J is TRBJ2-1 and V is TRBV19; D is possibly TRBD1 (5 bases). The CDR3 length is 12 residues. Germline CDR1 is LNHDA and CDR2 is SQIVND (reference sequence). Trimming took off 5 bases at V and 15 bases at J, with 17 bases between the two ends. For the CDR3, the DNA is TGTGCCAGTAGTGACCGTTCAGGGAAGGCGTTCTTC. It encodes CASSDRSGKAFF.

As to this clone: Germline is not matched at one junction end, which may reflect a read error. This sequence joins TRBV6-1 and TRBJ1-3, with 7 bases that match TRBD1. Germline CDR1 and CDR2: MNHNS and SASEGT. The CDR3 extends over 12 amino acids. The CDR3 coding sequence is TGTGCCAGCAGCGAAGGGGGCTACACCATATATTTT. Protein: CASSEGGYTIYF.

This rearrangement joins TRBV28 to TRBJ2-3, with TRBD1 matching over 11 bases. V lost 5 bases, J lost 4 bases, and 5 bases stayed unmatched. The CDR3 has 15 amino acids. Germline-derived CDR1 and CDR2 are MDHEN and SYDVKM. The DNA of the CDR3 is TGTGCCAGCAGTACGCCGGGACAGGGGGCAGATACGCAGTATTTT. As protein: CASSTPGQGADTQYF.

This clone has just a few counts. Other DNA sequences in the same sample also yield this CDR3. The V call is TRBV6-5, the J call TRBJ2-1, with unresolved D. Germline CDR1 is MNHEY and CDR2 is SVGAGI. The CDR3 is 13 residues long. V lost 0 bases and J 3 bases, leaving 3 bases between the germline ends. Here the CDR3 DNA reads TGTGCCAGCAGTTACTCTAGCTACAATGAGCAGTTCTTC. Protein product: CASSYSSYNEQFF.

The gene calls are TRBV7-3 and TRBJ1-3; no reliable D call. V lost 5 bases and J 4 bases, leaving 9 bases between the germline ends. The CDR3 loop spans 13 amino acids. Germline CDR1 SGHTA, CDR2 FQGTGA. The CDR3 sequence: CASSLGPGNTIYF. DNA of the CDR3: TGTGCCAGCAGCCTAGGCCCCGGAAACACCATATATTTT. The whole variable domain, filled in from reference TRBV7-3 and TRBJ1-3, reads GAGVSQTPSNKVTEKGKYVELRCDPISGHTALYWYRQSLGQGPEFLIYFQGTGAADDSGLPNDRFFAVRPEGSVSTLKIQRTERGDSAVYLCASSLGPGNTIYFGEGSWLTVV.

The chain recombines TRBV7-8 with TRBJ2-7; D is undetermined. CDR1 is SGHVS and CDR2 is FQNEAQ in the germline V gene. Trimming took off 0 bases at V and 4 bases at J, with 13 bases between the two ends. The CDR3 extends over 15 amino acids. The CDR3 nucleotides are TGTGCCAGCAGCTTAGCGGCGGCCGTAGGTTACGAGCAGTACTTC. Translated, it gives CASSLAAAVGYEQYF.

This clone occurred once. The gene calls are TRBV10-3 and TRBJ1-4; 7 nucleotides align to TRBD1. J lost 4 bases, V lost 10 bases, and 9 bases had no gene match. Germline CDR1 is ENHRY and CDR2 is SYGVKD. This CDR3 has 14 amino acids. CDR3 coding DNA: TGTGCCACGGGGGACAGTCGGAATAATGAAAAACTGTTTTTT. Translating it yields CATGDSRNNEKLFF.

CDR3 region: CASSLLRGTYEQYF. CDR3 nucleotides: TGTGCCAGCAGTTTACTCCGGGGGACCTACGAGCAGTACTTC. J is TRBJ2-7 and V is TRBV27, with TRBD2 as a possible D gene (6 bases). Trimming removed 2 bases at V and 2 bases at J, with 10 bases between. Per the germline V gene, CDR1 is MNHEY and CDR2 is SMNVEV (reference sequence). The CDR3 has 14 amino acids.

This clone was seen just once. The chain is built from TRBV10-3 and TRBJ2-1; D perhaps matches TRBD2 (6 bases). CDR3 length: 15 residues. The germline gives CDR1 ENHRY, CDR2 SYGVKD. Trimming took 9 bases from V and 6 from J, leaving 21 bases between them. In DNA form, the CDR3 reads TGTGCCATTCACCTAACAGGTGGGGGGTTCAATGAGCAGTTCTTC. Its translation is CAIHLTGGGFNEQFF.

The chain recombines TRBV6-5 with TRBJ2-7, with TRBD2 matching over 7 bases. The CDR3 runs to 14 residues. Per germline, CDR1 MNHEY and CDR2 SVGAGI. V was clipped by 5 bases and J by 8 bases; unmatched bases: 12. As DNA, the CDR3 is TGTGCCAGCAGTGAGGCTAGCGGCCCTACGAAGCAGTACTTC. Translated, it gives CASSEASGPTKQYF.

The chain employs TRBV10-3 and TRBJ2-4, with TRBD1 matching over 11 bases. V shed 6 bases and J 8 bases; nucleotides not matched to a gene: 6. Germline values: CDR1 ENHRY, CDR2 SYGVKD. There are 14 residues in the CDR3. This CDR3 reads CAISPGTGGDIQYF. The CDR3, as DNA: TGTGCCATCAGCCCCGGGACAGGGGGGGACATTCAGTACTTC.

The gene calls are TRBV5-1 and TRBJ2-1, with 8 bases lining up with TRBD1. V dropped 5 bases and J dropped 10; count of bases not matched to a gene: 8. The CDR3 covers 13 residues. Germline V lookup: CDR1 SGHRS, CDR2 YFSETQ. The CDR3 region is CASRIDRDREQFF. The CDR3 nucleotides are TGCGCCAGCAGGATAGACCGGGACAGGGAGCAGTTCTTC. The full variable domain, its missing parts supplied by reference TRBV5-1 and TRBJ2-1, is KAGVTQTPRYLIKTRGQQVTLSCSPISGHRSVSWYQQTPGQGLQFLFEYFSETQRNKGNFPGRFSGRQFSNSRSEMNVSTLELGDSALYLCASRIDRDREQFFGPGTRLTVL.

On this clone itself: Germline and junction disagree at one end, which may indicate a read error. The chain carries TRBV6-1 and TRBJ1-1; D remains unclear. Germline CDR1 is MNHNS and CDR2 is SASEGT. The CDR3 runs 11 residues. CDR3 sequence: CAISDGGPAFF. CDR3 sequence (DNA): TGTGCCATCAGTGACGGCGGCCCTGCTTTCTTT.

The CDR3 coding sequence is TGTGCCAGCAGCTCAATAGCGGGAGGGGGCTACGAGCAGTACTTC. Translation gives CASSSIAGGGYEQYF. The chain is built from TRBV6-6 and TRBJ2-7, with TRBD2 matching 11 bases. CDR3 size: 15 residues. J gave up 3 bases and V 6 bases, and 7 bases lay outside the gene matches. From germline, CDR1 is MNHNY and CDR2 SVGAGI (reference sequence).

Comment on this clone: The same CDR3 also results from other DNA sequences found in this sample. The chain carries TRBV5-1 and TRBJ1-3; possibly TRBD1 for D (6 bases). CDR3 length: 15 amino acids. Per germline, CDR1 SGHRS and CDR2 YFSETQ. V was cut by 2 bases and J by 0 bases, with 9 bases left in between. This CDR3 is CASSFGQSSGNTIYF. Here the CDR3 DNA reads TGCGCCAGCAGCTTTGGACAGAGCTCTGGAAACACCATATATTTT. Drawing the rest from reference TRBV5-1 and TRBJ1-3, the complete variable domain is KAGVTQTPRYLIKTRGQQVTLSCSPISGHRSVSWYQQTPGQGLQFLFEYFSETQRNKGNFPGRFSGRQFSNSRSEMNVSTLELGDSALYLCASSFGQSSGNTIYFGEGSWLTVV.

The V gene is TRBV11-3, the J gene TRBJ2-5, with 8 bases lining up with TRBD1. The CDR3 runs 15 residues. The germline V gene encodes CDR1 SGHNT and CDR2 YENEEA. V trimming: 5 bases; J trimming: 1 base; junction bases outside the gene matches: 6. The CDR3 DNA follows: TGTGCCAGCAGCCCGGGACAGGCCCCCCAAGAGACCCAGTACTTC. Translating gives CASSPGQAPQETQYF.

The chain combines TRBV6-6 with TRBJ2-7, with 11 bases that match TRBD2. J lost 7 bases, V lost 7 bases, and 9 bases had no gene match. The germline gives CDR1 MNHNY, CDR2 SVGAGI (reference sequence). The CDR3 is 14 residues long. The CDR3 sequence is CASNRLAGNKEQYF. CDR3 coding DNA: TGTGCCAGCAATAGACTAGCGGGGAACAAGGAGCAGTACTTC.

The chain is built from TRBV7-9 and TRBJ1-1; 9 bases fit TRBD1. CDR1 SEHNR and CDR2 FQNEAQ come from the germline V gene (reference sequence). V lost 5 bases to trimming and J lost 1 base; unmatched junction nucleotides: 11. The CDR3 is 17 residues long. The CDR3 loop reads CASSPQGASLGNTEAFF. The CDR3 DNA sequence: TGTGCCAGCAGCCCACAGGGGGCTTCTCTCGGGAACACTGAAGCTTTCTTT.

This chain links TRBV7-9 with TRBJ2-5; D call uncertain. Germline V gene sequence: CDR1 SEHNR, CDR2 FQNEAQ (reference sequence). The CDR3 spans 14 residues. V lost 1 base to trimming and J lost 1 base, with 7 bases between them. As DNA, the CDR3 is TGTGCCAGCAGCTTAGGGGTAGCCCAAGAGACCCAGTACTTC. As protein: CASSLGVAQETQYF. The full variable domain, in which reference TRBV7-9 and TRBJ2-5 provide the parts outside the CDR3, is DTGVSQNPRHKITKRGQNVTFRCDPISEHNRLYWYRQTLGQGPEFLTYFQNEAQLEKSRLLSDRFSAERPKGSFSTLEIQRTEQGDSAMYLCASSLGVAQETQYFGPGTRLLVL.

V and J are TRBV7-6 and TRBJ1-1; 7 nucleotides align to TRBD1. J was trimmed by 5 bases and V by 5 bases; bases with no gene match: 8. The CDR3 is 14 residues long. Germline CDR1 is SGHVS and CDR2 is FNYEAQ. CDR3 sequence: CASSKRQGGTEAFF. For the CDR3, the DNA is TGTGCCAGCAGCAAGCGACAGGGTGGAACTGAAGCTTTCTTT.

This clone has more than one count but fewer than ten. This chain connects TRBV11-3 to TRBJ1-1; 8 positions match TRBD1. With 5 bases clipped from V and 1 base from J, the junction kept 6 bases outside the gene matches. Germline V gene data show CDR1 as SGHNT and CDR2 as YENEEA. This CDR3 is built from 15 residues. The CDR3 sequence: CASSQTGQGNTEAFF. CDR3 DNA sequence: TGTGCCAGCAGCCAGACTGGACAGGGGAACACTGAAGCTTTCTTT.

Concerning this clone itself: The sample has other DNA sequences that encode this CDR3 too. The J gene is TRBJ2-7, the V gene TRBV7-9; possible D gene TRBD2, 6 bases. Germline V CDR1 and CDR2: SEHNR, FQNEAQ (reference sequence). This CDR3 contains 13 residues. The V end lost 1 base, the J end lost 4 bases, and 8 bases lay between the germline ends. The CDR3 loop reads CASSLVGGYEQYF. CDR3 nucleotides: TGTGCCAGCAGCTTAGTGGGGGGTTACGAGCAGTACTTC.

The gene calls are TRBV5-1 and TRBJ2-5; 8 nucleotides match TRBD1. V was pared by 4 bases and J by 2 bases, with 1 base of the junction left unmatched. CDR1 SGHRS and CDR2 YFSETQ come from the germline V gene. This CDR3 contains 13 residues. CDR3 sequence reads: CASSNRGQETQYF. Written as DNA, the CDR3 is TGCGCCAGCAGCAACAGGGGGCAAGAGACCCAGTACTTC.

The gene calls are TRBV2 and TRBJ2-3, with 11 bases identical to TRBD2. Losses at the gene ends were 8 bases for V and 6 bases for J; bases not matched to a gene: 10. This CDR3 comprises 15 residues. In germline, CDR1 is SNHLY, CDR2 FYNNEI. The DNA for the CDR3 is TGTGCCAGCCGTACTAGCGGGGGCGCCAGGGATACGCAGTATTTT. It translates to CASRTSGGARDTQYF.

On this clone: This CDR3 is also generated by other DNA sequences in the sample. The chain couples TRBV19 to TRBJ1-4; D is possibly TRBD1 (5 bases). CDR1 is LNHDA and CDR2 is SQIVND in the germline V gene (reference sequence). Between the trimmed V and J ends, which lost 9 bases and 7 bases, there was a span of 9 bases. CDR3 size: 11 residues. Here the CDR3 reads CASRQSEKLFF. The CDR3 DNA follows: TGTGCCAGCAGACAGAGTGAAAAACTGTTTTTT.